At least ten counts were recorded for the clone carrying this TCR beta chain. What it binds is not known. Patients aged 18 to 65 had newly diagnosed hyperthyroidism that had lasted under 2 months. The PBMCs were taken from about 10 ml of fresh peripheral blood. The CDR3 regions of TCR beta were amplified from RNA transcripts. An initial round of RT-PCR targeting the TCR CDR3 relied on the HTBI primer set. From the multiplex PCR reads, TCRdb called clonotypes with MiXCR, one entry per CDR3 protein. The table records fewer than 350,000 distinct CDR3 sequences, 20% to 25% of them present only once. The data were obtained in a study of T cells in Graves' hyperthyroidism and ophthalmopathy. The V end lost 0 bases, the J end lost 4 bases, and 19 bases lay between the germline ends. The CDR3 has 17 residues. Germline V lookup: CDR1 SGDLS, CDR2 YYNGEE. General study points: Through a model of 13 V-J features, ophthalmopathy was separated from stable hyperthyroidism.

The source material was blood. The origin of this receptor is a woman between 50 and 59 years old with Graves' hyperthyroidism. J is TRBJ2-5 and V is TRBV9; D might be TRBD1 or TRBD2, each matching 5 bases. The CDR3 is CASSVGASGQLGETQYF. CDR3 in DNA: TGTGCCAGCAGCGTAGGGGCTTCGGGGCAGCTCGGAGAGACCCAGTACTTC.